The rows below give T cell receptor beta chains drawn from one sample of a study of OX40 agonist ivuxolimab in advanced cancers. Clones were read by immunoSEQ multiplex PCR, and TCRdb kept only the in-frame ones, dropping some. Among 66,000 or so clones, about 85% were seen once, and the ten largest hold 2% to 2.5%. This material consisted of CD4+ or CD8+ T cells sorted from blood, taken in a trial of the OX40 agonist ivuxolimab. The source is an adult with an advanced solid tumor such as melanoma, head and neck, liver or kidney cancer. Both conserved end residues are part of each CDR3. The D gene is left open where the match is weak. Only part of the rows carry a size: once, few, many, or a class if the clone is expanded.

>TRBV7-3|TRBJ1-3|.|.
TGTGCCAGCAGCGACACGGCAGACTCTGGAAACACCATATATTTT
CASSDTADSGNTIYF
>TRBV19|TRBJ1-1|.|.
TGTGCCAGTAGTATCTCGCCAAGGATGAATGAAGCTTTCTTT
CASSISPRMNEAFF
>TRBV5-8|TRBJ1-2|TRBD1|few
TGTGCCAGCAGCGCACAAGGGACAGAGGGCTATGGCTACACCTTC
CASSAQGTEGYGYTF
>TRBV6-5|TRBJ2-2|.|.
TGTGCCAGCAGTTACCAACAGCCGAACACCGGGGAGCTGTTTTTT
CASSYQQPNTGELFF
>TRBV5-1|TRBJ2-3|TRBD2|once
TGCGCCAGCAGCCAAAAGATAGCGGGAGGGAGCACAGATACGCAGTATTTT
CASSQKIAGGSTDTQYF
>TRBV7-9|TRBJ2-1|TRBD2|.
TGTGCCAGCAGCCTAGCGGGTGCTACCAATGAGCAGTTCTTC
CASSLAGATNEQFF
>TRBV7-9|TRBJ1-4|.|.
TGTGCCAGCAGCTTAGGGGGAGGTAATGAAAAACTGTTTTTT
CASSLGGGNEKLFF
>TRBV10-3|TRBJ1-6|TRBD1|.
TGTGCCATCAGTGACCTCGACAGGGGGGCTAATTCACCCCTCCACTTT
CAISDLDRGANSPLHF
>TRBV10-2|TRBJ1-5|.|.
TGCGCCAGCAGCTCCGGCGGCCTCGTGAGTAGCAATCAGCCCCAGCATTTT
CASSSGGLVSSNQPQHF
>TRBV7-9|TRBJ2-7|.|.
TGTGCCAGCAGCTATCCGGGACCGGGGTACGAGCAGTACTTC
CASSYPGPGYEQYF
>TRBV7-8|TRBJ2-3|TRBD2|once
TGTGCCAGCAGCTTAGAGGCTAGCGGGAGGGCTAGCACAGATACGCAGTATTTT
CASSLEASGRASTDTQYF
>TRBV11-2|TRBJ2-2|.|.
TGTGCCAGCAGCTTGGGGTCTGGGAGGAACACCGGGGAGCTGTTTTTT
CASSLGSGRNTGELFF
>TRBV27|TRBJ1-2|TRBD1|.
TGTGCCAGCAGCCGAGGACAGGGAATCTATGGCTACACCTTC
CASSRGQGIYGYTF
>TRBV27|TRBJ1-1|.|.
TGTGCCAGCAGTTCGCAGGGGATCGTGATCACTGAAGCTTTCTTT
CASSSQGIVITEAFF
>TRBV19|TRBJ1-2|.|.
TGTGCCAGTAGCCACAGAGAAGCTAACTATGGCTACACCTTC
CASSHREANYGYTF
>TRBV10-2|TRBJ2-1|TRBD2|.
TGCGCCAGCAGTGTTTTAATGCGGGGGGGCGTCTATGAGCAGTTCTTC
CASSVLMRGGVYEQFF
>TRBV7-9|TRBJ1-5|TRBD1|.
TGTGCCAGCAGCTTAAATCCCGGGACAGATCACAATCAGCCCCAGCATTTT
CASSLNPGTDHNQPQHF
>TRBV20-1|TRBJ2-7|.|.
TGCAGTGCTGGGACTGTTTACGAGCAGTACTTC
CSAGTVYEQYF
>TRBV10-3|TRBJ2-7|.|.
TGTGCCATCAGTGAGTCGGATAGCGGTCTACACGAGCAGTACTTC
CAISESDSGLHEQYF
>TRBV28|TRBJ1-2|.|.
TGTGCCAGCAGTGTAGGGGGGTTTGGAGGCTACACCTTC
CASSVGGFGGYTF
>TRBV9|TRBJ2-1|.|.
TGTGCCAGCAGCACTCGTTCGAGCTCCTACAATGAGCAGTTCTTC
CASSTRSSSYNEQFF
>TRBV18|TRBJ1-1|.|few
TGTGCCAGCTCACCACCCAGGGGCGCGGGTGAAGCTTTCTTT
CASSPPRGAGEAFF
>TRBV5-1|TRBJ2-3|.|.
TGCGCCAGCAGCTTGGGGCTGTCTATCATCCGCACAGATACGCAGTATTTT
CASSLGLSIIRTDTQYF
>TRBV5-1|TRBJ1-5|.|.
TGCGCCAGCAGCTTACAGGGAGGGGGCAATCAGCCCCAGCATTTT
CASSLQGGGNQPQHF
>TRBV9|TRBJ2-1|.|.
TGTGCCAGCAGTGACTTAGCCCAAAGAAACTACAATGAGCAGTTCTTC
CASSDLAQRNYNEQFF
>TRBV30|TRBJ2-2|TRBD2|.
TGTGCCTGGAGCGGGACTAGCTTATTAGGGGAGCTGTTTTTT
CAWSGTSLLGELFF
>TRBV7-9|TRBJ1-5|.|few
TGTGCCAGCAGCTTGGACGAAAATCAGCCCCAGCATTTT
CASSLDENQPQHF
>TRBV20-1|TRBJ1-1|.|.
TGCAGTGCTGTGAGAATGACTGAAGCTTTCTTT
CSAVRMTEAFF
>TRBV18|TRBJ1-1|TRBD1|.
TGTGCCAGCTCACCATTCGAGGGACAGGGGGCGTGGGATTACACTGAAGCTTTCTTT
CASSPFEGQGAWDYTEAFF
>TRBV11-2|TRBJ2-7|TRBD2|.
TGTGCCAGCAGCTTAGATTTCTTGAGCGGGGTCTACGAGCAGTACTTC
CASSLDFLSGVYEQYF
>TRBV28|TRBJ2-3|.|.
TGTGCCAGCACAACCCCGGGACCCGGCTGGAATACGCAGTATTTT
CASTTPGPGWNTQYF
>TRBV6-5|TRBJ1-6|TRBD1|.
TGTGCCAGCAGCGGGACAGACAATTCACCCCTCCACTTT
CASSGTDNSPLHF
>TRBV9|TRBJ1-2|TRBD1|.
TGTGCCAGCAGCCCCGGACAGGGTACTAACTATGGCTACACCTTC
CASSPGQGTNYGYTF
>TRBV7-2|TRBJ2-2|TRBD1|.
TGTGCCAGCAGCTCCAGGGGGCTGGGAACCGGGGAGCTGTTTTTT
CASSSRGLGTGELFF
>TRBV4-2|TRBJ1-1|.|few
TGTGCCAGCAGCCAAGATTGGGGCACTGAAGCTTTCTTT
CASSQDWGTEAFF
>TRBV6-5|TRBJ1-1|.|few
TGTGCCAGCAGGGAACAGGGATCCACTGAAGCTTTCTTT
CASREQGSTEAFF
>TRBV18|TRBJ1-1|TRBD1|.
TGTGCCAGCTCACCGTTCGGACAGGGGCAGGGCACTGAAGCTTTCTTT
CASSPFGQGQGTEAFF
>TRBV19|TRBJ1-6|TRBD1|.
TGTGCCAGTACCTCGACAGGGCGGCCTTCACCCCTCCACTTT
CASTSTGRPSPLHF
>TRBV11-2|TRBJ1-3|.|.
TGTGCCAGCAGCTCGGGACGTTTGTTTGCTGGAAACACCATATATTTT
CASSSGRLFAGNTIYF
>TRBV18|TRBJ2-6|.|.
TGTGCCAGCTCTTCTCTCCGGACGGCCTCTTGGGGGGCCAACGTCCTGACTTTC
CASSSLRTASWGANVLTF
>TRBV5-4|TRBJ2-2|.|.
TGTGCCAGCAGCTTGGGGGAGTACACCGGGGAGCTGTTTTTT
CASSLGEYTGELFF
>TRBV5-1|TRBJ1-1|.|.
TGCGCCAGCAGCCCCCGGATGGAGATTGGCACTGAAGCTTTCTTT
CASSPRMEIGTEAFF
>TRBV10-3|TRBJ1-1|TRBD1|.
TGTGCCATCAGTCGCTCGGACAGGGTGGACACTGAAGCTTTCTTT
CAISRSDRVDTEAFF
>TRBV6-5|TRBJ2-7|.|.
TGTGCCAGCAGCATCAGGGACTACGAGCAGTACTTC
CASSIRDYEQYF